The T cell receptor (beta chain) described here comes from a study of cytomegalovirus exposure and HLA in healthy donors. The CDR3 is 13 amino acids. Germline CDR1 is MNHEY and CDR2 is SMNVEV (reference sequence). 60 Vbeta and 13 Jbeta primers were used in PCR. Profiled with immunoSEQ multiplex PCR; TCRdb holds only in-frame clones, not every one. The top ten clones hold 3.4% of a sample with roughly 190,000 clones, over 65% of them seen once. This clonotype was sampled from a man aged 40-50 years in good health and CMV-seropositive. The sequencing sample was made of PBMCs. The rearrangement joins TRBV27 to TRBJ2-5; 9 positions match TRBD2. The end of the DNA fits TRBJ2-7 better, so the J call may be wrong. In DNA form, the CDR3 reads TGTGCCAGCAGCAGCGGGAGGATATACGAGCAGTACTTC. Protein sequence: CASSSGRIYEQYF.